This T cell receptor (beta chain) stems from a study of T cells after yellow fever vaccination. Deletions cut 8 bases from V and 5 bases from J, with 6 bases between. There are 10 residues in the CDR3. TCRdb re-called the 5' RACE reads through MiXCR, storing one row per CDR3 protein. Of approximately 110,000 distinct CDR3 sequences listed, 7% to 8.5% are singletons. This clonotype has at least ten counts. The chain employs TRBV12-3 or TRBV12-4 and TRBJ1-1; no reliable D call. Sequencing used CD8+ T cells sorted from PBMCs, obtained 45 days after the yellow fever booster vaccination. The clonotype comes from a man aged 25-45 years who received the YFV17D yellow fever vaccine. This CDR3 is CASAGTEAFF. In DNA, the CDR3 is TGTGCCAGCGCAGGAACTGAAGCTTTCTTT.